The rows below give T cell receptor beta chains drawn from one sample of a study of T cell repertoires in cytomegalovirus infection. TCRdb analysed the reads with MiXCR anew, one entry per CDR3 protein. The sample yields approximately 500,000 distinct CDR3 sequences, 25% to 35% seen once. Their antigens remain unidentified. The sequenced sample was cultured PBMCs, obtained from culture after CMV antigen stimulation. These receptors were collected from a human donor in good health (CMV status not recorded). Some clones in this sample may be carry-over from other donors' samples. Each CDR3 is given with its conserved first and last residue. The D gene is left open where the match is weak. Some rows have no size entry. The others give once, few or many, or a class for an expanded clone.

>-|TRBJ1-2|-|TRBV7-9
CASSFGTSYGYTF
TGTGCCAGCAGCTTCGGGACGTCCTATGGCTACACCTTC
>-|TRBJ1-1|few|TRBV12-3/TRBV12-4
CASSQDTQNTEAFF
TGTGCCAGCAGTCAAGACACTCAGAACACTGAAGCTTTCTTT
>-|TRBJ2-3|-|TRBV7-6
CASSNTGGTDTQYF
TGTGCCAGCAGTAACACCGGGGGCACAGATACGCAGTATTTT
>TRBD2|TRBJ2-7|-|TRBV18
CASSPGLAGVDEQYF
TGTGCCAGCTCACCGGGACTAGCGGGAGTAGACGAGCAGTACTTC
>TRBD1|TRBJ1-5|-|TRBV27
CASRPGQGAGQPQHF
TGTGCCAGCAGGCCGGGACAGGGGGCAGGTCAGCCCCAGCATTTT
>-|TRBJ2-2|few|TRBV5-4
CASSFPGGTGELFF
TGTGCCAGCAGCTTTCCTGGGGGCACCGGGGAGCTGTTTTTT
>TRBD2|TRBJ2-7|few|TRBV27
CASSRTSGSFGYEQYF
TGTGCCAGCAGCCGGACTAGCGGGAGTTTTGGATACGAGCAGTACTTC
>-|TRBJ2-5|-|TRBV7-2
CASSRQRLPETQYF
TGTGCCAGCAGCCGCCAGCGGCTCCCCGAGACCCAGTACTTC
>TRBD2|TRBJ2-1|few|TRBV7-2
CASSFLGGTPYNEQFF
TGTGCCAGCAGCTTCCTCGGGGGGACCCCGTACAATGAGCAGTTCTTC
>TRBD2|TRBJ2-7|many|TRBV6-2/TRBV6-3
CASSWTGLASEQYF
TGTGCCAGCAGTTGGACGGGACTAGCATCCGAGCAGTACTTC
>-|TRBJ2-5|few|TRBV7-2
CASSSLVFGSGETQYF
TGTGCCAGCAGCTCATTAGTATTCGGGTCTGGGGAGACCCAGTACTTC
>TRBD1|TRBJ2-2|-|TRBV5-1
CASSTSGGITGELFF
TGCGCCAGCAGCACATCAGGGGGCATCACCGGGGAGCTGTTTTTT
>-|TRBJ1-2|-|TRBV7-2
CASSLDRFLGQNYGYTF
TGTGCCAGCAGCTTAGACCGCTTTTTAGGGCAGAACTATGGCTACACCTTC
>-|TRBJ2-2|few|TRBV4-1
CASSPLRAGRNGELFF
TGCGCCAGCAGCCCGTTACGAGCCGGGAGAAACGGGGAGCTGTTTTTT
>-|TRBJ1-2|-|TRBV20-1
CSASSLNNYGYTF
TGCAGTGCTAGTTCACTCAATAACTATGGCTACACCTTC
>-|TRBJ2-6|-|TRBV5-1
CASSLEGGRGSGANVLTF
TGCGCCAGCAGCTTGGAAGGGGGGAGGGGCTCTGGGGCCAACGTCCTGACTTTC
>TRBD2|TRBJ2-2|few|TRBV10-2
CALKSGTEFGELFF
TGCGCCCTAAAGAGCGGGACGGAGTTTGGGGAGCTGTTTTTT
>TRBD2|TRBJ2-4|-|TRBV11-1
CASSLGSGGLLAKNIQYF
TGTGCCAGCAGCTTAGGGAGCGGGGGCCTCCTAGCCAAAAACATTCAGTACTTC
>-|TRBJ1-4|-|TRBV18
CASSDPSQSNEKLFF
TGTGCCAGCTCAGACCCGTCCCAGTCTAATGAAAAACTGTTTTTT
>TRBD1|TRBJ1-5|-|TRBV6-1
CASSRDDRGYSNQPQHF
TGTGCCAGCAGCCGCGATGACAGGGGTTATAGCAATCAGCCCCAGCATTTT
>-|TRBJ1-1|once|TRBV5-1
CASSSEDRAFF
TGCGCCAGCAGCTCGGAGGATAGAGCTTTCTTT
>TRBD2|TRBJ2-3|-|TRBV5-4
CASSGISGSAQYF
TGTGCCAGCAGCGGGATTAGCGGGAGTGCGCAGTATTTT
>TRBD1|TRBJ2-1|many|TRBV19
CASRRTGGAVSYNEQFF
TGTGCCAGTAGAAGGACAGGGGGCGCCGTGTCCTACAATGAGCAGTTCTTC
>-|TRBJ2-1|-|TRBV6-6
CASSPFVEQFF
TGTGCCAGCAGTCCTTTCGTTGAGCAGTTCTTC
>TRBD1|TRBJ2-2|-|TRBV6-2/TRBV6-3
CASSYLQGAANTGELFF
TGTGCCAGCAGTTACCTACAGGGGGCAGCTAACACCGGGGAGCTGTTTTTT
>-|TRBJ2-2|few|TRBV12-3/TRBV12-4
CASSFLGQTGELFF
TGTGCCAGCAGTTTCTTAGGGCAAACCGGGGAGCTGTTTTTT
>TRBD1|TRBJ2-4|-|TRBV2
CASRFGQGALKLADIQYF
TGTGCCAGCAGGTTCGGACAGGGGGCACTTAAACTAGCGGACATTCAGTACTTC
>-|TRBJ2-1|-|TRBV7-2
CASSLFQGHEQFF
TGTGCCAGCAGCTTATTCCAGGGGCATGAGCAGTTCTTC
>-|TRBJ2-1|-|TRBV29-1
CSVEDLRGPTGLNEQFF
TGCAGCGTTGAAGATCTTAGGGGACCGACGGGGTTGAATGAGCAGTTCTTC